These 13 T cell receptor beta chains were sequenced from one sample in a study of OX40 agonist ivuxolimab in advanced cancers. The protocol was immunoSEQ multiplex PCR, while the TCRdb copy is restricted to in-frame clones and leaves out a portion. The data show about 50,000 clones, just under 80% seen once. The starting material was CD4+ or CD8+ T cells sorted from blood, obtained in a trial of the OX40 agonist ivuxolimab. The receptors come from an adult with an advanced solid tumor such as melanoma, head and neck, liver or kidney cancer.

V and J are TRBV5-6 and TRBJ2-7, with TRBD1 matching over 8 bases. This CDR3 has 16 residues. V was clipped by 4 bases and J by 9 bases; unmatched bases: 18. CDR1 is SGHDT and CDR2 is YYEEEE in the germline V gene. The CDR3, as DNA: TGTGCCAGCAGCCGCGCTCTCCTATCAGGGGGCTCAAGGCAGTACTTC. This codes for CASSRALLSGGSRQYF.

This rearrangement joins TRBV10-2 to TRBJ2-7; D possibly uses TRBD1 or TRBD2 (5 bases each). Germline V gives CDR1 WSHSY, CDR2 SAAADI. Trimming took off 4 bases at V and 2 bases at J, with 12 bases between the two ends. This CDR3 region has 14 residues. The CDR3 loop is CASSGPGGAYEQYF. In DNA form, the CDR3 reads TGCGCCAGCAGTGGCCCTGGGGGAGCCTACGAGCAGTACTTC.

The sample holds a few counts of this clone. The chain's CDR3 is CASSLGARTGETQYF. The CDR3 bases are TGTGCCAGCAGCTTGGGGGCCCGTACGGGAGAGACCCAGTACTTC. The rearrangement joins TRBV5-6 to TRBJ2-5, with no clear D. Germline V CDR1 and CDR2: SGHDT, YYEEEE. There are 15 residues in the CDR3. V was pared by 0 bases and J by 4 bases, with 13 bases between.

V usage is TRBV27 and J usage is TRBJ2-7; D gene uncertain. The CDR3 loop spans 14 amino acids. CDR1 is MNHEY, CDR2 SMNVEV, per germline (reference sequence). Trimming removed 5 bases at V and 2 bases at J, with 13 bases between. The CDR3 protein is CASSTTVLPYEQYF. DNA for the CDR3: TGTGCCAGCAGTACCACAGTGTTACCCTACGAGCAGTACTTC.

V gene TRBV7-2 combines with J gene TRBJ2-1; 10 bases line up with TRBD2. This CDR3 region has 15 residues. Germline V CDR1 and CDR2: SGHTA, FQGNSA. Trimming at V came to 3 bases and at J to 6 bases, leaving 5 bases not matched to a gene. The chain's CDR3 is CASSFKRGGVNEQFF. The CDR3 coding sequence is TGTGCCAGCAGCTTTAAGCGGGGGGGAGTCAATGAGCAGTTCTTC.

V usage is TRBV11-3 and J usage is TRBJ2-7; 7 nucleotides align to TRBD1. CDR1 SGHNT and CDR2 YENEEA come from the germline V gene. The CDR3 runs to 15 residues. V was pared by 1 base and J by 2 bases, with 5 bases of the junction left unmatched. The CDR3 spells CASSLGDRPTYEQYF. CDR3 DNA: TGTGCCAGCAGCTTAGGGGACAGACCAACCTACGAGCAGTACTTC.

In its sample, this clone was seen a few times. The chain is built from TRBV30 and TRBJ1-1; D gene ambiguous. Germline-derived CDR1 and CDR2 are GTSNPN and SVGIG (reference sequence). This CDR3 has 14 residues. The V gene lost 3 bases and the J gene lost 3 bases, with 14 bases spanning the gap. CDR3 protein: CAWSLSLADTEAFF. CDR3 in DNA: TGTGCCTGGAGCTTATCATTGGCGGACACTGAAGCTTTCTTT.

The chain joins TRBV7-2 to TRBJ2-5; 9 positions agree with TRBD1. From germline, CDR1 is SGHTA and CDR2 FQGNSA. The length of the CDR3 is 14 residues. V was pared by 5 bases and J by 4 bases, with 5 bases of the junction left unmatched. The CDR3 here is CASSRDRGRETQYF. CDR3 nucleotide sequence: TGTGCCAGCAGCCGAGACAGGGGGAGAGAGACCCAGTACTTC.

V is TRBV7-2 and J is TRBJ1-1, with D uncertain. V lost 4 bases and J lost 3, with 9 bases in between. This CDR3 region has 13 residues. The V gene's germline CDR1 is SGHTA and CDR2 FQGNSA. The DNA for the CDR3 is TGTGCCAGCAGCTCCTACACTGACACTGAAGCTTTCTTT. Translation gives CASSSYTDTEAFF.

This sequence joins TRBV6-6 and TRBJ2-5; TRBD2 agrees at 10 bases. CDR1 and CDR2 from the germline V gene are MNHNY and SVGAGI (reference sequence). The CDR3 covers 15 residues. The CDR3 is CAGAVASGSGETQYF. The CDR3 nucleotides are TGTGCGGGGGCTGTGGCTAGCGGGAGCGGTGAGACCCAGTACTTC.

V usage is TRBV7-6 and J usage is TRBJ2-2, with TRBD2 matching 7 bases. CDR3 length: 15 amino acids. The V segment lost 5 bases and the J segment 3 bases; nucleotides outside the gene matches: 6. The germline V gene has CDR1 SGHVS and CDR2 FNYEAQ. The CDR3 region is CASSASGAYTGELFF. CDR3 in DNA: TGTGCCAGCAGCGCTAGCGGAGCCTACACCGGGGAGCTGTTTTTT.

The gene calls are TRBV28 and TRBJ2-1, with 14 bases identical to TRBD2. The CDR3 consists of 18 residues. The V gene's germline CDR1 is MDHEN and CDR2 SYDVKM. V was clipped by 5 bases and J by 0 bases; unmatched bases: 6. CDR3 loop: CASSETSGRVSSYNEQFF. The DNA of the CDR3 is TGTGCCAGCAGTGAGACTAGCGGGAGGGTAAGCTCCTACAATGAGCAGTTCTTC.

J is TRBJ2-7 and V is TRBV9; 12 positions agree with TRBD2. The CDR3 covers 15 residues. After removal of 3 bases from V and 5 bases from J, the junction contained 6 bases not matched to a gene. Looked up from germline, CDR1 is SGDLS and CDR2 is YYNGEE. CDR3 DNA sequence: TGTGCCAGCAGCGGCCGACTAGCGGGAGTCGACGAGCAGTACTTC. This codes for CASSGRLAGVDEQYF.